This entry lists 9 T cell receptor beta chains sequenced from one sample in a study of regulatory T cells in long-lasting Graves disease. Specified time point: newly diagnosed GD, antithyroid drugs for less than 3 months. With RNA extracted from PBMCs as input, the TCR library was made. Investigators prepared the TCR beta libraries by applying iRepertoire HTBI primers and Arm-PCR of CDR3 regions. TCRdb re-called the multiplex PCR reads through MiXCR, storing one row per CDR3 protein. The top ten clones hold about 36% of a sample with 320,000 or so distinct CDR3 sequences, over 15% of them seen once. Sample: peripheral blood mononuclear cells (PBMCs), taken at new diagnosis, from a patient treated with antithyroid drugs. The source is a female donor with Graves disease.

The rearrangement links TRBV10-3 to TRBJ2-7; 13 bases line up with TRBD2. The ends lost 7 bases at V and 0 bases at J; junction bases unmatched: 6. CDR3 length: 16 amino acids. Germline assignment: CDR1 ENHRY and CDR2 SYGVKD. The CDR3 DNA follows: TGTGCCATCACGGGACTAGCGGGACAGTCCTCCTACGAGCAGTACTTC. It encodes CAITGLAGQSSYEQYF.

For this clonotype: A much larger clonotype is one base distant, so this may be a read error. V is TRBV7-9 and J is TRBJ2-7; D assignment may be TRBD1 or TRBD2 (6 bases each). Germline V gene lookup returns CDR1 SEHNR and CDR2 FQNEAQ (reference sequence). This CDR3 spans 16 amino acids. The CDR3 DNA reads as TGTGCCAGCAGCTTACAGGGGCGGCGGGGATTATACGAGCAGTGCTTC. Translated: CASSLQGRRGLYEQCF.

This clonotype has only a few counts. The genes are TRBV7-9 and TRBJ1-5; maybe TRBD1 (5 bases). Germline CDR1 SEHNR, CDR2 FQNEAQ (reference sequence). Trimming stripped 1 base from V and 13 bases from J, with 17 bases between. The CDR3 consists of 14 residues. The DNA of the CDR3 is TGTGCCAGCAGCTTAGGACAGAGTCCCCAAAATCAGCATTTT. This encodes CASSLGQSPQNQHF. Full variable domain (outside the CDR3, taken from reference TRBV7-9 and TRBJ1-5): DTGVSQNPRHKITKRGQNVTFRCDPISEHNRLYWYRQTLGQGPEFLTYFQNEAQLEKSRLLSDRFSAERPKGSFSTLEIQRTEQGDSAMYLCASSLGQSPQNQHFGDGTRLSIL.

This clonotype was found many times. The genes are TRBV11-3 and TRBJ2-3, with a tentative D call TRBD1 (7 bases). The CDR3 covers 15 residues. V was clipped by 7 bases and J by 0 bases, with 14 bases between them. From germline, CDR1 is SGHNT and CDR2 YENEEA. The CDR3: CASTSGGRSTDTQYF. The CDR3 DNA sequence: TGTGCCAGCACCTCAGGGGGGAGAAGCACAGATACGCAGTATTTT.

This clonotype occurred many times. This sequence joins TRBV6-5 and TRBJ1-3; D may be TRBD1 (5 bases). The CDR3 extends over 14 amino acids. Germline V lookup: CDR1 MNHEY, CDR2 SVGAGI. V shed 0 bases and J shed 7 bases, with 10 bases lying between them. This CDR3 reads CASSYSPGQNTIYF. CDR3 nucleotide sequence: TGTGCCAGCAGTTACTCCCCGGGGCAGAACACCATATATTTT.

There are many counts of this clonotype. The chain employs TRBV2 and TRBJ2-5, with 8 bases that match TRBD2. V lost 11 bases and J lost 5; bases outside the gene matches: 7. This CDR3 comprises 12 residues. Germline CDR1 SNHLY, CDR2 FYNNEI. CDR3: CAGRGVGETQYF. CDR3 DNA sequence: TGTGCCGGGCGGGGGGTTGGGGAGACCCAGTACTTC. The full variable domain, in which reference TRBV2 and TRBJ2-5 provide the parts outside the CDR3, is EPEVTQTPSHQVTQMGQEVILRCVPISNHLYFYWYRQILGQKVEFLVSFYNNEISEKSEIFDDQFSVERPDGSNFTLKIRSTKLEDSAMYFCAGRGVGETQYFGPGTRLLVL.

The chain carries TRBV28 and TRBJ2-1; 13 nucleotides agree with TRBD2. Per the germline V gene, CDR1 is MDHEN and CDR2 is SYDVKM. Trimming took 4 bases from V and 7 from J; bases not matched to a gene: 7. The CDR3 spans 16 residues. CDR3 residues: CASSSQLAGGRNEQFF. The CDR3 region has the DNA TGTGCCAGCAGTTCTCAACTAGCGGGAGGGCGGAATGAGCAGTTCTTC.

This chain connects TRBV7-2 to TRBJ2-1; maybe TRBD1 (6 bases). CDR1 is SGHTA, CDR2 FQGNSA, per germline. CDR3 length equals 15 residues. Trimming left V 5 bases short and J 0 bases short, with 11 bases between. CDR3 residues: CASSLGTTSYNEQFF. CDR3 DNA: TGTGCCAGCAGCCTCGGGACAACCTCCTACAATGAGCAGTTCTTC. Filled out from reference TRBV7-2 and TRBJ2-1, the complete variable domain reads GAGVSQSPSNKVTEKGKDVELRCDPISGHTALYWYRQSLGQGLEFLIYFQGNSAPDKSGLPSDRFSAERTGGSVSTLTIQRTQQEDSAVYLCASSLGTTSYNEQFFGPGTRLTVL.

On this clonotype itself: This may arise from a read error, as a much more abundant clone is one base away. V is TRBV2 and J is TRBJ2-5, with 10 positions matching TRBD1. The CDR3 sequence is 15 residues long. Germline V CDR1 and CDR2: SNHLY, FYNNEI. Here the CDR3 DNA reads TGTGCCAGCTCAACTCAGGACAGGGGGGAAGAGACCCGGTACTTC. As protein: CASSTQDRGEETRYF.